This T cell receptor (beta chain) came from a study of shared clonotypes between healthy human individuals. Using immunoSEQ multiplex PCR, the repertoire was profiled, and TCRdb retains in-frame clones only, with some absent. The sample holds 950,000 to 1,100,000 clones, about 75% seen once. Trimming left V 0 bases short and J 1 base short, with 10 bases between. The CDR3 runs to 15 residues. From germline, CDR1 is GTSNPN and CDR2 SVGIG (reference sequence). The sequence was collected from a man between 18 and 29 years old in good health. This chain joins TRBV30 and TRBJ2-1; maybe TRBD1 (6 bases). The sequencing sample was made of memory CD4+ T cells sorted from blood. Subset specified: CD45RA-negative fraction. The CDR3 DNA sequence: TGTGCCTGGAGTGTAGGGGGATTGTCCTACAATGAGCAGTTCTTC. Its protein product is CAWSVGGLSYNEQFF. Filled out from reference TRBV30 and TRBJ2-1, the complete variable domain reads SQTIHQWPATLVQPVGSPLSLECTVEGTSNPNLYWYRQAAGRGLQLLFYSVGIGQISSEVPQNLSASRPQDRQFILSSKKLLLSDSGFYLCAWSVGGLSYNEQFFGPGTRLTVL.